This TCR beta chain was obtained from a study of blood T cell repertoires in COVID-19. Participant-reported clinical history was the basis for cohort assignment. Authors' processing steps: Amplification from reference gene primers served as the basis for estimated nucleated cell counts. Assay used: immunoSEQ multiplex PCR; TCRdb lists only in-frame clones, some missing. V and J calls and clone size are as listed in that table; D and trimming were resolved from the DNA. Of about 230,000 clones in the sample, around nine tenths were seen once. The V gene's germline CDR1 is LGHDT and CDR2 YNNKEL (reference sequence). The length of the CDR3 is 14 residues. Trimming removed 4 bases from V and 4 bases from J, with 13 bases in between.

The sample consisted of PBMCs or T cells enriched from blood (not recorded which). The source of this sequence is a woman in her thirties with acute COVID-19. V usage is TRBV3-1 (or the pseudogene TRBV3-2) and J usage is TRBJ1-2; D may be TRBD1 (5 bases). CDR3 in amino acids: CASSLQETAYGYTF. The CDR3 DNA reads TGTGCCAGCAGCCTACAGGAGACGGCCTATGGCTACACCTTC.